A single sample gave rise to the 30 T cell receptor beta chains below, sequenced in a study of technical replicates of blood from a few donors. The method was immunoSEQ multiplex PCR; TCRdb's version includes in-frame clones alone and lacks a portion of them. Of over 70,000 clones detected, around 97% appear once; the ten largest clones hold 0.2% to 0.25%. Sequenced input: T cells isolated from PBMCs. The receptors shown here come from a human donor in good health.

This chain links TRBV6-5 with TRBJ1-4, with 7 bases that match TRBD1. The CDR3 spans 14 residues. Germline V gives CDR1 MNHEY, CDR2 SVGAGI. Trimming took 6 bases from V and 5 from J; bases not matched to a gene: 6. The CDR3 here is CASRTGRSNEKLFF. For the CDR3, the DNA is TGTGCCAGCAGGACAGGGCGGTCGAATGAAAAACTGTTTTTT.

The chain uses TRBV5-1 and TRBJ2-5, with 9 bases matching TRBD1. The CDR3 has 15 residues. The V gene end was trimmed by 4 bases and the J gene end by 5 bases; junction bases not matched to a gene: 9. Germline values: CDR1 SGHRS, CDR2 YFSETQ. CDR3 protein: CASSGGTGRRETQYF. Written as DNA, the CDR3 is TGCGCCAGCAGCGGTGGGACAGGGCGTAGGGAGACCCAGTACTTC.

The chain uses TRBV2 and TRBJ2-3; tentative D call: TRBD1 (6 bases). This CDR3 contains 16 residues. Germline lookup yields CDR1 SNHLY and CDR2 FYNNEI. V was clipped by 7 bases and J by 1 base, with 18 bases between them. In DNA, the CDR3 is TGTGCCAGCACCCCCGGGACAAGGGGCGGCACAGATACGCAGTATTTT. Translating gives CASTPGTRGGTDTQYF.

V gene TRBV2 combines with J gene TRBJ1-6; 7 bases agree with TRBD1. Germline CDR1 SNHLY, CDR2 FYNNEI. The ends lost 5 bases at V and 5 bases at J; junction bases unmatched: 6. This CDR3 is 15 amino acids long. The CDR3 nucleotides read TGTGCCAGCAGTCCCCAGGGGGTCGATAATTCACCCCTCCACTTT. It encodes CASSPQGVDNSPLHF.

J is TRBJ1-4 and V is TRBV28; D is perhaps TRBD1 (6 bases). The CDR3 contains 16 residues. Germline V gives CDR1 MDHEN, CDR2 SYDVKM. V lost 5 bases and J lost 5, with 18 bases in between. The chain's CDR3 is CASSPGGGGPNEKLFF. The CDR3 coding sequence is TGTGCCAGCAGTCCAGGTGGGGGGGGGCCAAATGAAAAACTGTTTTTT.

The rearrangement joins TRBV27 to TRBJ2-1, with 10 positions matching TRBD2. V lost 5 bases, J lost 9 bases, and 10 bases stayed unmatched. Looked up from germline, CDR1 is MNHEY and CDR2 is SMNVEV (reference sequence). This CDR3 is built from 15 residues. Here the CDR3 reads CASSLGSGGIPEQFF. Written as DNA, the CDR3 is TGTGCCAGCAGTCTCGGTAGCGGGGGGATTCCTGAGCAGTTCTTC.

The V call is TRBV6-6, the J call TRBJ2-7, with D perhaps matching TRBD1 (6 bases). This CDR3 has 13 residues. Germline values: CDR1 MNHNY, CDR2 SVGAGI (reference sequence). Between the trimmed V and J ends, which lost 8 bases and 3 bases, there was a span of 14 bases. Here the CDR3 DNA reads TGTGCCAGCCGTAAAGGACAGAACTACGAGCAGTACTTC. This encodes CASRKGQNYEQYF.

The V gene is TRBV9, the J gene TRBJ1-5; 8 bases are a match to TRBD1. The germline gives CDR1 SGDLS, CDR2 YYNGEE. J was trimmed by 1 base and V by 0 bases; bases with no gene match: 9. The CDR3 is 18 amino acids. In DNA, the CDR3 is TGTGCCAGCAGCGTAGTAAGAGACAGGGGATCGAGCAATCAGCCCCAGCATTTT. Translating it yields CASSVVRDRGSSNQPQHF.

The rearrangement links TRBV27 to TRBJ1-1; D unclear. The CDR3 sequence is 15 residues long. The germline V gene encodes CDR1 MNHEY and CDR2 SMNVEV (reference sequence). Trimming pared 3 bases from V and 2 bases from J, leaving 13 bases between. CDR3 sequence reads: CASSFTRLQNTEAFF. The CDR3 region has the DNA TGTGCCAGCAGTTTTACCAGACTTCAAAACACTGAAGCTTTCTTT.

This chain uses TRBV6-5 with TRBJ2-7; 10 bases map to TRBD1. V dropped 10 bases and J dropped 5; count of bases not matched to a gene: 5. This CDR3 comprises 12 residues. Germline V gene lookup returns CDR1 MNHEY and CDR2 SVGAGI. The CDR3 here is CATETGGHEQYF. The CDR3 coding sequence is TGTGCCACCGAGACAGGGGGCCACGAGCAGTACTTC.

This clone was picked up one time. The chain carries TRBV5-1 and TRBJ2-3; perhaps TRBD1 as D (5 bases). CDR3 length: 14 residues. Germline V gives CDR1 SGHRS, CDR2 YFSETQ. Trimming removed 7 bases from V and 1 base from J, with 13 bases in between. CDR3 coding DNA: TGCGCCAGCTGGTGGGGCGCGGGCACAGATACGCAGTATTTT. It specifies CASWWGAGTDTQYF.

This clone was observed a single time. In nucleotides, the CDR3 is TGCGCCAGCAGCCAAGAGGATTTGGCGGGAGGATCCTACGAGCAGTACTTC. Amino acid sequence: CASSQEDLAGGSYEQYF. The rearrangement links TRBV4-1 to TRBJ2-7, with 8 bases fitting TRBD2. There are 17 residues in the CDR3. Germline V CDR1 and CDR2: MGHRA, YSYEKL. J was trimmed by 1 base and V by 0 bases; bases with no gene match: 8.

In its sample, this clone was seen once. This chain links TRBV11-3 with TRBJ2-3; TRBD2 matches at 8 bases. Trimming at V came to 1 base and at J to 0 bases, leaving 3 bases not matched to a gene. In germline, CDR1 is SGHNT, CDR2 YENEEA. The CDR3 is made up of 16 amino acids. The CDR3 loop reads CASSLGGTSSTDTQYF. In nucleotides, the CDR3 is TGTGCCAGCAGCTTAGGCGGGACTAGTAGCACAGATACGCAGTATTTT.

This sequence joins TRBV27 and TRBJ2-7; 7 positions agree with TRBD2. There are 15 residues in the CDR3. Trimming removed 3 bases from V and 3 bases from J; junction bases left unmatched: 8. Germline values: CDR1 MNHEY, CDR2 SMNVEV (reference sequence). The CDR3 is CASSFGAGVFYEQYF. The CDR3 nucleotides are TGTGCCAGCAGTTTTGGGGCGGGGGTTTTCTACGAGCAGTACTTC.

The chain joins TRBV5-6 to TRBJ1-3, with a tentative D call TRBD1 (5 bases). V lost 0 bases, J lost 4 bases, and 17 bases lay in between. From germline, CDR1 is SGHDT and CDR2 YYEEEE. CDR3 length equals 17 residues. CDR3 in amino acids: CASSLALGGLLGNTIYF. DNA of the CDR3: TGTGCCAGCAGCTTGGCCCTGGGGGGACTTTTGGGAAACACCATATATTTT.

The V and J genes are TRBV7-9 and TRBJ2-1, with 7 bases aligning to TRBD1. The CDR3 covers 14 residues. V shed 5 bases, J shed 8 bases, and the junction held 9 bases outside the gene matches. Germline CDR1 reads SEHNR; CDR2 reads FQNEAQ (reference sequence). CDR3 in amino acids: CASSPQGRIDEQFF. CDR3 in DNA: TGTGCCAGCAGCCCACAGGGGAGAATTGATGAGCAGTTCTTC.

The V gene is TRBV7-6, the J gene TRBJ2-1, with 7 bases that match TRBD1. This CDR3 has 14 residues. Germline lookup yields CDR1 SGHVS and CDR2 FNYEAQ. V trimming: 1 base; J trimming: 9 bases; junction bases outside the gene matches: 6. The CDR3 DNA sequence: TGTGCCAGCAGCTTAGGAGGGGGCTCCGGTGAGCAGTTCTTC. It translates to CASSLGGGSGEQFF.

The rearrangement joins TRBV11-3 to TRBJ2-7, with TRBD2 identical over 8 bases. Germline CDR1 is SGHNT and CDR2 is YENEEA. J was trimmed by 2 bases and V by 4 bases; bases with no gene match: 4. This CDR3 is built from 14 residues. This chain's CDR3 is CASSSSGLPYEQYF. CDR3 coding DNA: TGTGCCAGCAGCTCTAGCGGGCTACCCTACGAGCAGTACTTC.

The rearrangement joins TRBV5-4 to TRBJ2-1, with 10 positions matching TRBD2. J was trimmed by 10 bases and V by 3 bases; bases with no gene match: 7. This CDR3 is 14 amino acids long. CDR1 and CDR2 (germline): SGHNT, YYREEE (reference sequence). CDR3 in DNA: TGTGCCAGCAGCTCCGCTAGCGGGGGCGAGGAGCAGTTCTTC. Amino acids: CASSSASGGEEQFF.

This sequence joins TRBV28 and TRBJ2-1, with D unresolved. In germline, CDR1 is MDHEN, CDR2 SYDVKM. The V end lost 2 bases, the J end lost 3 bases, and 8 bases lay between the germline ends. CDR3 length: 14 residues. The DNA of the CDR3 is TGTGCCAGCAGTTTAGTGAGAGGCTACAATGAGCAGTTCTTC. It specifies CASSLVRGYNEQFF. Full variable domain (outside the CDR3, taken from reference TRBV28 and TRBJ2-1): DVKVTQSSRYLVKRTGEKVFLECVQDMDHENMFWYRQDPGLGLRLIYFSYDVKMKEKGDIPEGYSVSREKKERFSLILESASTNQTSMYLCASSLVRGYNEQFFGPGTRLTVL.

The chain employs TRBV4-1 and TRBJ2-2; TRBD2 might be the D (5 bases). The V gene lost 0 bases and the J gene lost 4 bases, with 6 bases spanning the gap. The CDR3 is made up of 14 amino acids. Germline CDR1 MGHRA, CDR2 YSYEKL. CDR3 in DNA: TGCGCCAGCAGCCAAGAGAGGGCCACCGGGGAGCTGTTTTTT. Residues: CASSQERATGELFF.

The chain combines TRBV19 with TRBJ2-5, with a weak D call TRBD1 (6 bases). V was shortened by 5 bases and J by 5 bases, with 21 bases between the two germline ends. Germline CDR1 and CDR2: LNHDA and SQIVND (reference sequence). The CDR3 consists of 16 residues. CDR3 nucleotide sequence: TGTGCCAGTAGTTCCTCAGGGACACCCTCTCAGGAGACCCAGTACTTC. This codes for CASSSSGTPSQETQYF.

This chain connects TRBV7-9 to TRBJ1-4; D is perhaps TRBD1 (5 bases). There are 17 residues in the CDR3. Per the germline V gene, CDR1 is SEHNR and CDR2 is FQNEAQ (reference sequence). The V gene lost 4 bases and the J gene lost 8 bases, with 23 bases spanning the gap. The CDR3 loop is CASSSPDRRGDLEKLFF. CDR3 nucleotide sequence: TGTGCCAGCAGCTCACCGGACCGGCGGGGCGATTTGGAAAAACTGTTTTTT.

The rearrangement joins TRBV28 to TRBJ2-3; D is unresolved. CDR3 length equals 11 residues. Looked up from germline, CDR1 is MDHEN and CDR2 is SYDVKM. Trimming took 5 bases from V and 4 from J, leaving 4 bases between them. The CDR3 DNA reads as TGTGCCAGCAGTAGCGCAGATACGCAGTATTTT. Protein product: CASSSADTQYF. Drawing the rest from reference TRBV28 and TRBJ2-3, the complete variable domain is DVKVTQSSRYLVKRTGEKVFLECVQDMDHENMFWYRQDPGLGLRLIYFSYDVKMKEKGDIPEGYSVSREKKERFSLILESASTNQTSMYLCASSSADTQYFGPGTRLTVL.

This clone was detected only once. V usage is TRBV5-1 and J usage is TRBJ2-1, with a weak D call TRBD1 (7 bases). CDR1 is SGHRS and CDR2 is YFSETQ in the germline V gene. The length of the CDR3 is 14 residues. V was trimmed by 3 bases and J by 6 bases, leaving 13 bases between them. The CDR3 reads CASSYGGQINEQFF. The CDR3 DNA follows: TGCGCCAGCAGCTACGGGGGACAGATCAATGAGCAGTTCTTC.

The gene calls are TRBV2 and TRBJ2-7, with a possible D match to TRBD1 (5 bases). The germline gives CDR1 SNHLY, CDR2 FYNNEI. This CDR3 region has 16 residues. The ends were cut back, 2 bases at V and 6 bases at J, with 20 bases in the middle. CDR3: CASSEKGLGRRSEQYF. The CDR3 bases are TGTGCCAGCAGTGAAAAGGGGTTGGGGCGGAGATCCGAGCAGTACTTC.

The genes are TRBV9 and TRBJ1-5; possibly TRBD1 for D (5 bases). Germline CDR1 and CDR2: SGDLS and YYNGEE. The germline V and J ends were trimmed by 0 bases and 1 base, with 5 bases remaining between them. There are 14 residues in the CDR3. CDR3 sequence reads: CASSVGQSNQPQHF. The DNA of the CDR3 is TGTGCCAGCAGCGTAGGACAGAGCAATCAGCCCCAGCATTTT. Combining the CDR3 with reference TRBV9 and TRBJ1-5 gives the whole variable domain DSGVTQTPKHLITATGQRVTLRCSPRSGDLSVYWYQQSLDQGLQFLIQYYNGEERAKGNILERFSAQQFPDLHSELNLSSLELGDSALYFCASSVGQSNQPQHFGDGTRLSIL.

The V and J genes are TRBV2 and TRBJ1-1; D is unclear. Germline V CDR1 and CDR2: SNHLY, FYNNEI. V lost 4 bases and J 6 bases, leaving 18 bases between the germline ends. The CDR3 runs 15 residues. This CDR3 is CASSVLTSIRAEAFF. CDR3 nucleotide sequence: TGTGCCAGCAGTGTTCTCACGTCCATTCGGGCTGAAGCTTTCTTT.

The rearrangement joins TRBV18 to TRBJ2-5, with D possibly being TRBD1 (5 bases). Germline values: CDR1 KGHSH, CDR2 LQKENI. V dropped 4 bases and J dropped 9 bases, with 12 bases sitting between them. The CDR3 extends over 12 amino acids. The CDR3 reads CASSLDEGAQYF. The DNA for the CDR3 is TGTGCCAGCTCACTCGACGAAGGGGCCCAGTACTTC.

The chain couples TRBV27 to TRBJ2-7; TRBD1 matches at 9 bases. The CDR3 is made up of 13 amino acids. Germline V gene lookup returns CDR1 MNHEY and CDR2 SMNVEV (reference sequence). Trimming removed 6 bases from V and 3 bases from J; junction bases left unmatched: 3. The CDR3 loop is CASRRTGDYEQYF. The CDR3 region has the DNA TGTGCCAGCAGAAGGACAGGGGACTACGAGCAGTACTTC.